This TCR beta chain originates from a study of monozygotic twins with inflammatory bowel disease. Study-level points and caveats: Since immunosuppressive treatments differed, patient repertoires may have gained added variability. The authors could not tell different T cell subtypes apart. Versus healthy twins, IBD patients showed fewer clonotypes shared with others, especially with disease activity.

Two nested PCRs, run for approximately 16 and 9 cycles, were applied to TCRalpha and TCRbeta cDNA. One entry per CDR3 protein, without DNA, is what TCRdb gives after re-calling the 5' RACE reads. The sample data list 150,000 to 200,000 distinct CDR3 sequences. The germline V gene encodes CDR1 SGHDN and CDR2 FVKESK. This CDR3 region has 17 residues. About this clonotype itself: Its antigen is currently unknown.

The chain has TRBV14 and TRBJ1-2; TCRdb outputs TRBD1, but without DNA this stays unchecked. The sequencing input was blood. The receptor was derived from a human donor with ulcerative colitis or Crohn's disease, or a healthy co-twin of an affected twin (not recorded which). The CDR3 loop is CASSQDRDRGRLAGYTF.